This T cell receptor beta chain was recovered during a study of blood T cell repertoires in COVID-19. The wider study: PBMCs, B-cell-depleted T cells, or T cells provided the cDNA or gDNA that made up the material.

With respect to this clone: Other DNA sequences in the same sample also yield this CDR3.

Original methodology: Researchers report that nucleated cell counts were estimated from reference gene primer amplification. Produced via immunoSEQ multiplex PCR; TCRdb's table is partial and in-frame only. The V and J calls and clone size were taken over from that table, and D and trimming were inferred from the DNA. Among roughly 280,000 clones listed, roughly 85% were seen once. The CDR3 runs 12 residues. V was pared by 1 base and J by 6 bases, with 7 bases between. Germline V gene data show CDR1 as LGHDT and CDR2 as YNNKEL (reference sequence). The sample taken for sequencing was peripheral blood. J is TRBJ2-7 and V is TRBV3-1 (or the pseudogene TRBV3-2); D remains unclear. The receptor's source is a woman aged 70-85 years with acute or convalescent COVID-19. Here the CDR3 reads CASSQGAAEQYF. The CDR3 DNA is TGTGCCAGCAGCCAAGGCGCGGCCGAGCAGTACTTC.